The T cell receptor beta chain under discussion was sequenced for a study of patients and donors after allogeneic stem cell transplantation. TCRdb reprocessed the RT-PCR reads with MiXCR, giving one entry per CDR3 protein. Here the sample spans under 35,000 distinct CDR3 sequences, 37% being singletons. This clonotype has only a few counts. This CDR3 contains 15 residues. Trimming removed 0 bases from V and 8 bases from J, with 16 bases in between. The germline CDR1 and CDR2 sequences are LGHNA and YSLEER. The sample consisted of blood, either unsorted or a sorted T cell fraction (not recorded which). The genes are TRBV4-3 and TRBJ1-2, with D hard to call. The sequence came from a human donor who was either an allogeneic HSCT recipient or a stem cell or donor lymphocyte infusion donor (not recorded which). It is not recorded whose cells these are; they may come from a transplant donor. CDR3 region: CASSQDMRPGRGYTF. As DNA, the CDR3 is TGCGCCAGCAGCCAAGATATGAGACCCGGGAGGGGCTACACCTTC.